Below are 32 T cell receptor beta chains sequenced from a single sample in a study of control samples from healthy donors and cancer patients. Clones were read by immunoSEQ multiplex PCR, and TCRdb kept only the in-frame ones, dropping some. This sample yields around 120,000 clones, of which around 87% are seen a single time; about 8.7% belongs to the top ten. Sequenced sample: blood. These receptors originate from a middle-aged man in good health.

The chain has TRBV5-4 and TRBJ2-7, with D unresolved. There are 13 residues in the CDR3. Germline lookup yields CDR1 SGHNT and CDR2 YYREEE (reference sequence). Trimming pared 5 bases from V and 0 bases from J, leaving 9 bases between. The chain's CDR3 is CASSLKSSYEQYF. As DNA, the CDR3 is TGTGCCAGCAGTTTGAAGAGCTCCTACGAGCAGTACTTC. Complete variable domain (other parts from reference TRBV5-4 and TRBJ2-7): ETGVTQSPTHLIKTRGQQVTLRCSSQSGHNTVSWYQQALGQGPQFIFQYYREEENGRGNFPPRFSGLQFPNYSSELNVNALELDDSALYLCASSLKSSYEQYFGPGTRLTVT.

This chain connects TRBV10-3 to TRBJ2-7; D gene uncertain. Germline V gene data show CDR1 as ENHRY and CDR2 as SYGVKD. V lost 0 bases and J 7 bases, leaving 13 bases between the germline ends. This CDR3 comprises 14 residues. The CDR3 DNA reads TGTGCCATCAGTGAGTCGCAGCAGATGGGGGAGCAGTACTTC. Residues: CAISESQQMGEQYF.

J is TRBJ2-7 and V is TRBV7-2, with a possible D match to TRBD2 (5 bases). CDR3 length: 15 amino acids. Germline CDR1 SGHTA, CDR2 FQGNSA. The germline V and J ends were trimmed by 2 bases and 3 bases, with 14 bases remaining between them. The CDR3 sequence is CASSLNPGVIYEQYF. The CDR3, as DNA: TGTGCCAGCAGCTTAAACCCCGGGGTCATCTACGAGCAGTACTTC.

This clone was picked up one time. This CDR3 is also generated by other DNA sequences in the sample. The V call is TRBV7-2, the J call TRBJ1-5, with D maybe TRBD1 (6 bases). Trimming pared 5 bases from V and 4 bases from J, leaving 9 bases between. Germline V CDR1 and CDR2: SGHTA, FQGNSA. The CDR3 totals 13 residues. CDR3 in amino acids: CASSRQGNQPQHF. CDR3 nucleotides: TGTGCCAGCAGCAGGCAGGGGAATCAGCCCCAGCATTTT.

The chain joins TRBV24-1 to TRBJ2-5, with 7 bases matching TRBD1. Losses at the gene ends were 4 bases for V and 0 bases for J; bases not matched to a gene: 7. This CDR3 is 16 amino acids long. From germline, CDR1 is KGHDR and CDR2 SFDVKD. The CDR3 nucleotides are TGTGCCACCAGTGACCCCTTACAGGGGAACCAAGAGACCCAGTACTTC. It translates to CATSDPLQGNQETQYF.

Details on this clone: At one end, the junction sequence differs from germline, possibly due to a read error. In DNA, the CDR3 is TGTGCCACGAGTGGAGGTTGGAATGAGCAGTTCTTC. Its translation is CATSGGWNEQFF. J is TRBJ2-1 and V is TRBV24-1; a weak D match, TRBD2 (5 bases). The germline CDR1 and CDR2 sequences are KGHDR and SFDVKD. This CDR3 has 12 residues.

The chain links TRBV11-3 to TRBJ2-1; 10 bases are shared with TRBD2. The CDR3 covers 15 residues. Trimming cost V 5 bases and J 10 bases; bases outside gene matches: 11. CDR1 SGHNT and CDR2 YENEEA come from the germline V gene. The CDR3 reads CASSHGASGGWEQFF. The CDR3 region has the DNA TGTGCCAGCAGCCATGGGGCTAGCGGGGGTTGGGAGCAGTTCTTC. Full variable domain (missing parts from reference TRBV11-3 and TRBJ2-1): EAGVVQSPRYKIIEKKQPVAFWCNPISGHNTLYWYLQNLGQGPELLIRYENEEAVDDSQLPKDRFSAERLKGVDSTLKIQPAELGDSAVYLCASSHGASGGWEQFFGPGTRLTVL.

The chain joins TRBV18 to TRBJ2-3; D is unresolved. CDR1 is KGHSH, CDR2 LQKENI, per germline. The length of the CDR3 is 13 residues. V was trimmed by 3 bases and J by 6 bases, leaving 10 bases between them. CDR3 coding DNA: TGTGCCAGCTCACCTAGTAATGCTGATACGCAGTATTTT. Translation: CASSPSNADTQYF. Looking up the rest from reference TRBV18 and TRBJ2-3 gives the full variable domain: NAGVMQNPRHLVRRRGQEARLRCSPMKGHSHVYWYRQLPEEGLKFMVYLQKENIIDESGMPKERFSAEFPKEGPSILRIQQVVRGDSAAYFCASSPSNADTQYFGPGTRLTVL.

V usage is TRBV18 and J usage is TRBJ2-5; weak D call: TRBD1 (8 bases). V was cut by 3 bases and J by 5 bases, with 16 bases left in between. Looked up from germline, CDR1 is KGHSH and CDR2 is LQKENI. The CDR3 covers 15 residues. This chain's CDR3 is CASSPQTGEGETQYF. The CDR3 DNA sequence: TGTGCCAGCTCACCGCAGACAGGGGAGGGGGAGACCCAGTACTTC.

The table lists this clone with a count of one. The gene calls are TRBV19 and TRBJ2-7, with D possibly being TRBD2 (5 bases). The CDR3 length is 16 residues. V was trimmed by 7 bases and J by 4 bases, leaving 23 bases between them. Germline V gene data show CDR1 as LNHDA and CDR2 as SQIVND (reference sequence). CDR3 region: CASTNGDPSQAYEQYF. CDR3 DNA sequence: TGTGCCAGTACTAACGGAGACCCTAGCCAGGCATACGAGCAGTACTTC.

This chain connects TRBV3-1 (or the pseudogene TRBV3-2) to TRBJ2-7; 10 bases agree with TRBD1. Germline V lookup: CDR1 LGHDT, CDR2 YNNKEL (reference sequence). This CDR3 is built from 16 residues. The V segment lost 1 base and the J segment 1 base; nucleotides outside the gene matches: 4. This chain's CDR3 is CASSQAGGQGSYEQYF. The CDR3 coding sequence is TGTGCCAGCAGCCAAGCAGGGGGACAGGGGTCCTACGAGCAGTACTTC.

V is TRBV7-6 and J is TRBJ2-5; 7 bases are shared with TRBD1. The germline CDR1 and CDR2 sequences are SGHVS and FNYEAQ. The CDR3 is made up of 15 amino acids. V trimming: 0 bases; J trimming: 4 bases; junction bases outside the gene matches: 5. In nucleotides, the CDR3 is TGTGCCAGCAGCTTAGCGAACGCAGGGGGAGAGACCCAGTACTTC. This codes for CASSLANAGGETQYF.

The chain links TRBV12-3 or TRBV12-4 to TRBJ1-2; no firm D call. CDR3 length: 11 residues. The V gene lost 10 bases and the J gene lost 7 bases, with 13 bases spanning the gap. The CDR3 here is CATLKSAGYTF. In nucleotides, the CDR3 is TGTGCCACCTTGAAGTCGGCTGGCTACACCTTC.

The chain has TRBV7-2 and TRBJ1-1; D is unclear. V lost 4 bases, J lost 5 bases, and 14 bases lay in between. The CDR3 loop spans 14 amino acids. Germline values: CDR1 SGHTA, CDR2 FQGNSA. CDR3 sequence reads: CASSSLDQRTEAFF. The DNA for the CDR3 is TGTGCCAGCAGCTCACTGGACCAAAGGACTGAAGCTTTCTTT.

The rearrangement uses TRBV4-1 and TRBJ2-1, with D maybe TRBD2 (7 bases). The CDR3 spans 16 residues. CDR1 and CDR2 from the germline V gene are MGHRA and YSYEKL. The V gene lost 4 bases and the J gene lost 10 bases, with 23 bases spanning the gap. CDR3 sequence (DNA): TGCGCCAGCAGCCCGAGGGGGGGGGCCTCGCTGCCGGAGCAGTTCTTC. It yields the protein CASSPRGGASLPEQFF.

This chain uses TRBV19 with TRBJ2-2; TRBD1 matches 11 bases. J was trimmed by 5 bases and V by 6 bases; bases with no gene match: 8. The germline V gene has CDR1 LNHDA and CDR2 SQIVND (reference sequence). CDR3 length: 16 residues. CDR3: CASSRTDRGRTGELFF. CDR3 nucleotide sequence: TGTGCCAGTAGCAGAACGGACAGGGGGCGGACCGGGGAGCTGTTTTTT.

This clone occurred once. The chain uses TRBV10-1 and TRBJ2-2, with 8 positions matching TRBD1. This CDR3 comprises 16 residues. Germline CDR1 and CDR2: WNHNN and SYGVQD (reference sequence). With 4 bases clipped from V and 4 bases from J, the junction kept 8 bases outside the gene matches. DNA for the CDR3: TGCGCCAGCAGTGGTGGACAGGGACTCAGCACCGGGGAGCTGTTTTTT. It translates to CASSGGQGLSTGELFF.

The J gene is TRBJ2-6, the V gene TRBV5-1; D not certain. The CDR3 length is 16 residues. The germline V and J ends were trimmed by 4 bases and 0 bases, with 11 bases remaining between them. CDR1 and CDR2 (germline): SGHRS, YFSETQ. The chain's CDR3 is CASSPPVSSGANVLTF. The CDR3 DNA sequence: TGCGCCAGCAGCCCCCCCGTCAGCTCTGGGGCCAACGTCCTGACTTTC.

The gene calls are TRBV7-2 and TRBJ2-5; D uncertain. The CDR3 totals 16 residues. CDR1 and CDR2 (germline): SGHTA, FQGNSA. Trimming left V 1 base short and J 1 base short, with 13 bases between. The CDR3 nucleotides are TGTGCCAGCAGCTTAGGGGCACAGCGACGCCAAGAGACCCAGTACTTC. As protein: CASSLGAQRRQETQYF.

V usage is TRBV29-1 and J usage is TRBJ1-3; D not certain. V was cut by 6 bases and J by 0 bases, with 12 bases left in between. CDR1 SQVTM and CDR2 ANQGSEA come from the germline V gene. The CDR3 totals 14 residues. CDR3: CSVRRLSSGNTIYF. CDR3 nucleotide sequence: TGCAGCGTCAGGAGACTTAGCTCTGGAAACACCATATATTTT.

The CDR3 DNA reads as TGTGCCAGTAGTATGCGGGATAGCCAAGAGACCCAGTACTTC. Translation: CASSMRDSQETQYF. The chain recombines TRBV19 with TRBJ2-5; weak D call: TRBD2 (6 bases). Per the germline V gene, CDR1 is LNHDA and CDR2 is SQIVND (reference sequence). This CDR3 comprises 14 residues. Deletions cut 3 bases from V and 1 base from J, with 9 bases between.

The table lists this clone with a count of one. The chain uses TRBV6-5 and TRBJ1-3; D might be TRBD1 (6 bases). The CDR3 covers 15 residues. The V end lost 1 base, the J end lost 0 bases, and 7 bases lay between the germline ends. Germline V CDR1 and CDR2: MNHEY, SVGAGI. The CDR3 coding sequence is TGTGCCAGCAGTTACTGGGACAACTCTGGAAACACCATATATTTT. Residues: CASSYWDNSGNTIYF.

The chain carries TRBV3-1 (or the pseudogene TRBV3-2) and TRBJ2-5; 7 nucleotides match TRBD2. Germline-derived CDR1 and CDR2 are LGHDT and YNNKEL (reference sequence). With 5 bases clipped from V and 1 base from J, the junction kept 4 bases outside the gene matches. This CDR3 contains 14 residues. This CDR3 is CASSTLAAQETQYF. The CDR3, as DNA: TGTGCCAGCAGCACTCTAGCGGCCCAAGAGACCCAGTACTTC.

This rearrangement joins TRBV6-2 or TRBV6-3 to TRBJ2-1, with D tentatively TRBD2 (5 bases). Trimming stripped 0 bases from V and 8 bases from J, with 11 bases between. The CDR3 has 14 residues. Germline loops: CDR1 MNHEY, CDR2 SVGEGT. The DNA for the CDR3 is TGTGCCAGCAGTTACTCCCGGGGTTTCGATGAGCAGTTCTTC. Its translation is CASSYSRGFDEQFF.

Worth noting for this clone: One end of the junction varies from germline; a read error may be responsible. The CDR3, as DNA: TGCGACGTCAAATGGGGGTATATGAACACTGAAGCTTTCTTT. Amino acids: CDVKWGYMNTEAFF. This chain links TRBV25-1 with TRBJ1-1, with a tentative D call TRBD1 (5 bases). The CDR3 extends over 14 amino acids. Per germline, CDR1 MGHDK and CDR2 SYGVNS.

This clone showed up just a few times. V is TRBV7-2 and J is TRBJ1-1; the D is unclear. Trimming left V 7 bases short and J 0 bases short, with 18 bases between. The CDR3 totals 16 residues. Germline CDR1 is SGHTA and CDR2 is FQGNSA. The CDR3 region has the DNA TGTGCCAGCATTTCTCAATCCGGGCTGATGAACACTGAAGCTTTCTTT. Protein sequence: CASISQSGLMNTEAFF. The whole variable domain, filled in from reference TRBV7-2 and TRBJ1-1, reads GAGVSQSPSNKVTEKGKDVELRCDPISGHTALYWYRQSLGQGLEFLIYFQGNSAPDKSGLPSDRFSAERTGGSVSTLTIQRTQQEDSAVYLCASISQSGLMNTEAFFGQGTRLTVV.

The V gene is TRBV5-6, the J gene TRBJ2-1; no reliable D call. V lost 4 bases, J lost 10 bases, and 12 bases lay in between. This CDR3 is built from 12 residues. CDR1 SGHDT and CDR2 YYEEEE come from the germline V gene. The CDR3 spells CASSGLSYEQFF. CDR3 DNA: TGTGCCAGCAGCGGCTTGTCTTACGAGCAGTTCTTC.

In its sample, this clone was seen once. The chain uses TRBV7-9 and TRBJ1-2, with D unclear. CDR1 and CDR2 (germline): SEHNR, FQNEAQ (reference sequence). Trimming stripped 5 bases from V and 0 bases from J, with 7 bases between. This CDR3 has 13 residues. CDR3 sequence reads: CASSRPSNYGYTF. The CDR3 bases are TGTGCCAGCAGCCGACCCTCTAACTATGGCTACACCTTC.

The genes are TRBV2 and TRBJ2-7, with D tentatively TRBD1 (5 bases). V lost 6 bases, J lost 5 bases, and 17 bases lay in between. The germline CDR1 and CDR2 sequences are SNHLY and FYNNEI. This CDR3 has 14 amino acids. In nucleotides, the CDR3 is TGTGCCAGCAGGGCAAAAAAGGTCAGGGACGAGCAGTACTTC. It translates to CASRAKKVRDEQYF.

The chain joins TRBV7-2 to TRBJ2-5; D is uncertain. This CDR3 spans 14 amino acids. Germline V gives CDR1 SGHTA, CDR2 FQGNSA. Trimming pared 5 bases from V and 4 bases from J, leaving 14 bases between. The CDR3 protein is CASSPPPGLETQYF. CDR3 bases: TGTGCCAGCAGCCCCCCTCCAGGTTTAGAGACCCAGTACTTC. The variable domain in full, completed from reference TRBV7-2 and TRBJ2-5, reads GAGVSQSPSNKVTEKGKDVELRCDPISGHTALYWYRQSLGQGLEFLIYFQGNSAPDKSGLPSDRFSAERTGGSVSTLTIQRTQQEDSAVYLCASSPPPGLETQYFGPGTRLLVL.

The chain carries TRBV19 and TRBJ1-3; 8 bases map to TRBD1. After removal of 5 bases from V and 1 base from J, the junction contained 13 bases not matched to a gene. There are 18 residues in the CDR3. The germline V gene encodes CDR1 LNHDA and CDR2 SQIVND (reference sequence). CDR3 nucleotides: TGTGCCAGTAGTCTTCCGGGACAGGCCGGTCTGTCTGGAAACACCATATATTTT. This encodes CASSLPGQAGLSGNTIYF.

The chain couples TRBV6-2 or TRBV6-3 to TRBJ2-5; D not resolved. The CDR3 loop spans 13 amino acids. Germline V gene lookup returns CDR1 MNHEY and CDR2 SVGEGT. V was shortened by 0 bases and J by 5 bases, with 7 bases between the two germline ends. This CDR3 is CASSYSNGETQYF. In DNA form, the CDR3 reads TGTGCCAGCAGTTACTCGAACGGGGAGACCCAGTACTTC.